This is a list of T cell receptor beta chains from one sample in a study of cytotoxic CD8 clonotypes in ibrutinib-treated CLL. Generated by immunoSEQ multiplex PCR, the TCRdb table keeps only in-frame clones and is missing some. The sample yields hundreds of thousands of clones, under 80% seen once. The sequenced sample was PBMCs, obtained after 24 months of ibrutinib treatment. The receptors were gathered from a human donor with chronic lymphocytic leukemia. The CDR3 runs from the conserved cysteine through the conserved F or W. A D gene is named only where the DNA matches it firmly. Size is omitted from some rows. Given values are once, few, many or a class for expanded clones.

j_gene: TRBJ2-5
d_gene: TRBD2
abundance: -
v_gene: TRBV13
CDR3nt: TGTGCCAGCAGCTCTAGCGGGAGGCCTCAAGAGACCCAGTACTTC
CDR3aa: CASSSSGRPQETQYF

j_gene: TRBJ1-5
d_gene: -
abundance: once
v_gene: TRBV19
CDR3nt: TGTGCCAGTACCCACATGGGGGAAAGCAATCAGCCCCAGCATTTT
CDR3aa: CASTHMGESNQPQHF

j_gene: TRBJ1-3
d_gene: -
abundance: -
v_gene: TRBV5-8
CDR3nt: TGTGCCAGCAGCACCCGGGCCCCAAGTGGCACCATATATTTT
CDR3aa: CASSTRAPSGTIYF

j_gene: TRBJ2-7
d_gene: -
abundance: -
v_gene: TRBV13
CDR3nt: TGTGCCAGCAGCTTAGGCGGAAACTACGAGCAGTACTTC
CDR3aa: CASSLGGNYEQYF

j_gene: TRBJ2-7
d_gene: -
abundance: -
v_gene: TRBV6-5
CDR3nt: TGTGCCAGCAGTTATCGCGGGAACCACGAGCAGTACTTC
CDR3aa: CASSYRGNHEQYF

j_gene: TRBJ2-1
d_gene: TRBD2
abundance: -
v_gene: TRBV5-1
CDR3nt: TGCGCCAGCAGCACCCTAGCGGGAGAGGGGGAAGTACAGTTCTTC
CDR3aa: CASSTLAGEGEVQFF

j_gene: TRBJ2-6
d_gene: TRBD1
abundance: -
v_gene: TRBV18
CDR3nt: TGTGCCAGCTCACCATACGGACAGGGATTTGGGGCCAACGTCCTGACTTTC
CDR3aa: CASSPYGQGFGANVLTF

j_gene: TRBJ1-1
d_gene: -
abundance: -
v_gene: TRBV29-1
CDR3nt: TGCAGCGCCGAACGAGGAAATGAAGCTTTCTTT
CDR3aa: CSAERGNEAFF

j_gene: TRBJ2-7
d_gene: TRBD1
abundance: -
v_gene: TRBV11-2
CDR3nt: TGTGCCAGCAGCTTAAAGGGTGGAGACAGGGGCTACGAGCAGTACTTC
CDR3aa: CASSLKGGDRGYEQYF

j_gene: TRBJ2-1
d_gene: -
abundance: -
v_gene: TRBV7-2
CDR3nt: TGTGCCAGCAGCTTAGGTCTAGCTAATGAGCAGTTCTTC
CDR3aa: CASSLGLANEQFF

j_gene: TRBJ2-3
d_gene: -
abundance: -
v_gene: TRBV27
CDR3nt: TGTGCCAGCACTACCGCAGATACGCAGTATTTT
CDR3aa: CASTTADTQYF